These T cell receptor beta chains were read from a single sample in a study of siplizumab effects on memory and regulatory T cells. Repertoires were generated with immunoSEQ multiplex PCR, while TCRdb's copy carries only in-frame clones and drops some. The sample carries 95,000 to 110,000 clones, about 94% recorded once. Sequences were obtained from Tregs sorted from blood. Receptors were obtained from a human donor in good health. CDR3s include the opening cysteine and the closing phenylalanine or tryptophan.

CASNAGIITDTQYF,TRBJ2-3,TRBV5-6,14
CSVENRGTNEKLFF,TRBJ1-4,TRBV29-1,14
CASSDNEGTDTQYF,TRBJ2-3,TRBV25-1,14
CASSLFGSREIREQYF,TRBJ2-7,TRBV7-2,16
CASSPRTGTELEQYF,TRBJ2-7,TRBV18,15
CASSESKGRTDTQYF,TRBJ2-3,TRBV10-1,15
CASTIGGAPYNEQFF,TRBJ2-1,TRBV28,15
CASSFDGLAGSTDTQYF,TRBJ2-3,TRBV5-4,17
CASSGDRGKDEQYF,TRBJ2-7,TRBV9,14
CASRAGTGAYEQYF,TRBJ2-7,TRBV27,14
CASSFLGGWGYTF,TRBJ1-2,TRBV7-9,13
CASSYLGTPNTGELFF,TRBJ2-2,TRBV6-6,16
CAISVRDPGDSPLHF,TRBJ1-6,TRBV10-3,15
CASSTEIGAYEQYF,TRBJ2-7,TRBV19,14
CASSFAGTPSGYTF,TRBJ1-2,TRBV5-1,14
CASRRLRGATYNSPLHF,TRBJ1-6,TRBV27,17
CASSLRPRGQWTSGANVLTF,TRBJ2-6,TRBV5-1,20
CASSLGTRNEQFF,TRBJ2-1,TRBV5-5,13
CATSRVYGETQYF,TRBJ2-5,TRBV15,13
CASSPPGTSNTEAFF,TRBJ1-1,TRBV18,15
CASILNTEAFF,TRBJ1-1,TRBV6-5,11
CASSQVGPPLHF,TRBJ1-6,TRBV4-1,12
CASSYSPVLGSEAFF,TRBJ1-1,TRBV6-5,15
CASSQDLTGRGSQHF,TRBJ1-5,TRBV4-1,15
CASSLAPDSSATYF,TRBJ2-7,TRBV5-1,14
CATSRVGRPNEKLFF,TRBJ1-4,TRBV15,15
CASSGRGDYEQYF,TRBJ2-7,TRBV2,13
CASSFGSYEQYF,TRBJ2-7,TRBV5-5,12
CASGGQANYGYTF,TRBJ1-2,TRBV2,13
CASSVSGGGGNSPLHF,TRBJ1-6,TRBV9,16
CASSALALRGEQFF,TRBJ2-1,TRBV9,14
CASSPVENLNEQFF,TRBJ2-1,TRBV6-5,14
CASSQSENLVRGHREKLFF,TRBJ1-4,TRBV23-1,19
CASSYSMGEKLFF,TRBJ1-4,TRBV6-5,13
CASREGGFYEQYF,TRBJ2-7,TRBV6-1,13
CASSFKGGMTNEKLFF,TRBJ1-4,TRBV27,16
CASSYFRDTEAFF,TRBJ1-1,TRBV6-5,13
CASKTVGQRYEQYF,TRBJ2-7,TRBV6-5,14
CASSIGTRANYGYTF,TRBJ1-2,TRBV19,15
CASSLGQGSYGYTF,TRBJ1-2,TRBV5-6,14
CASSSGTNTGELFF,TRBJ2-2,TRBV6-6,14
CASSWTGQETQYF,TRBJ2-5,TRBV6-5,13
CAWAVGGGMDTQYF,TRBJ2-3,TRBV30,14
CASSPQTGNYGYTF,TRBJ1-2,TRBV7-9,14
CASRETGTYEQYF,TRBJ2-7,TRBV27,13
CAIRPGTSDQPQHF,TRBJ1-5,TRBV10-3,14
CASRGQGFAGYTF,TRBJ1-2,TRBV5-1,13
CASRETSGPYEQYF,TRBJ2-7,TRBV6-1,14
CASSWAGFGTDTQYF,TRBJ2-3,TRBV7-9,15
CASSYMQQQYF,TRBJ2-7,TRBV6-6,11
CASSVDWGAGYTF,TRBJ1-2,TRBV9,13
CSAAREGEQYF,TRBJ2-7,TRBV20-1,11
CASSPGTGVGYTF,TRBJ1-2,TRBV7-3,13
CASSHGGPYNEQFF,TRBJ2-1,TRBV4-1,14
CASMLMNTEAFF,TRBJ1-1,TRBV6-1,12